A selection of T cell receptor beta chains follows, all from one sample in a study of CD8 T cells in ankylosing spondylitis. TCRdb ran MiXCR on the 5' RACE reads and lists one entry per CDR3 protein. The top ten clones hold 15% to 20% of a sample with 700,000 or so distinct CDR3 sequences, 19% of them seen once. The sequencing sample was made of blood, either unsorted or a sorted T cell fraction (not recorded which). The receptors derive from a male donor with ankylosing spondylitis. The CDR3 runs from the conserved cysteine through the conserved F or W. A D gene is named only where the DNA matches it firmly. A row's size may be missing; if present it is once, few, many or a size class.

CASSRRGGATNEKLFF | TGTGCCAGCAGCCGACGGGGGGGAGCAACTAATGAAAAACTGTTTTTT | NA | TRBV7-6 | 16 | NA | TRBJ1-4
CSVLTVVGQPQHF | TGCAGTGTTCTGACGGTGGTAGGGCAGCCCCAGCATTTT | NA | TRBV20-1 | 13 | NA | TRBJ1-5
CSASAPTSVGEQFF | TGCAGTGCCAGTGCCCCCACTAGCGTAGGTGAGCAGTTCTTC | few | TRBV20-1 | 14 | TRBD2 | TRBJ2-1
CASTLGRGSTDTQYF | TGTGCCAGCACCCTTGGCAGGGGAAGCACAGATACGCAGTATTTT | NA | TRBV2 | 15 | NA | TRBJ2-3
CASSPWGTPSSGNTIYF | TGCGCCAGCAGCCCGTGGGGGACTCCAAGCTCTGGAAACACCATATATTTT | few | TRBV5-1 | 17 | NA | TRBJ1-3
CASSLLAGNYGYTF | TGTGCCAGCAGCTTACTGGCGGGGAACTATGGCTACACCTTC | few | TRBV7-9 | 14 | NA | TRBJ1-2
CASSRQLGGQIPQYF | TGTGCCAGCAGCCGCCAGTTGGGGGGACAGATTCCTCAGTACTTC | few | TRBV12-3/TRBV12-4 | 15 | NA | TRBJ2-7
CSARAGWRTEAFF | TGCAGTGCTAGAGCCGGGTGGAGAACTGAAGCTTTCTTT | NA | TRBV20-1 | 13 | NA | TRBJ1-1
CSATTGLAGQGELFF | TGCAGTGCTACGACTGGACTAGCGGGTCAGGGGGAGCTGTTTTTT | NA | TRBV20-1 | 15 | TRBD2 | TRBJ2-2
CARSRNPGTGALNTEAFF | TGTGCCCGCAGCAGAAACCCCGGGACAGGGGCTTTGAACACTGAAGCTTTCTTT | NA | TRBV15 | 18 | TRBD1 | TRBJ1-1
CASSYDSPSFNEQFF | TGTGCCAGCAGTTACGACAGTCCCTCGTTCAATGAGCAGTTCTTC | NA | TRBV6-5 | 15 | NA | TRBJ2-1